Listed below are T cell receptor beta chains from one sample, sequenced in a study of blood T cell repertoires in COVID-19. The method was immunoSEQ multiplex PCR; TCRdb's version includes in-frame clones alone and lacks a portion of them. The sample contains roughly 380,000 clones, approximately 89% of which appear only once. The sequenced sample consisted of PBMCs or T cells enriched from blood (not recorded which). These receptor sequences come from a man aged 30 to 45 who had recovered from COVID-19. Each CDR3 is given with its conserved first and last residue. Each record gives: CDR3 protein, CDR3 DNA, J gene, clone size, D gene, V gene. The D gene is left open where the match is weak. The listing skips clone size in some rows; elsewhere it reads once, few, many or a size class.

CDR3 protein: CASSLQGRGTEAFF
CDR3 DNA: TGTGCCAGCAGCTTACAGGGAAGGGGCACTGAAGCTTTCTTT
J gene: TRBJ1-1
clone size: -
D gene: -
V gene: TRBV7-9

CDR3 protein: CASSIDKGPGQPQHF
CDR3 DNA: TGTGCCAGTAGTATAGATAAGGGGCCAGGTCAGCCCCAGCATTTT
J gene: TRBJ1-5
clone size: -
D gene: -
V gene: TRBV19

CDR3 protein: CASSYLMGRDTGELFF
CDR3 DNA: TGTGCCAGCAGTTACTTGATGGGGCGCGACACCGGGGAGCTGTTTTTT
J gene: TRBJ2-2
clone size: -
D gene: -
V gene: TRBV6-5

CDR3 protein: CASSIARDRGFEQYF
CDR3 DNA: TGTGCCAGTAGTATAGCGCGGGACCGAGGGTTCGAGCAGTACTTC
J gene: TRBJ2-7
clone size: -
D gene: -
V gene: TRBV19

CDR3 protein: CASSSPTSTDTQYF
CDR3 DNA: TGTGCCAGCAGTTCCCCCACAAGCACAGATACGCAGTATTTT
J gene: TRBJ2-3
clone size: -
D gene: -
V gene: TRBV6-5

CDR3 protein: CASSLVRFRTGGDTYEQYF
CDR3 DNA: TGTGCCAGCAGCTTAGTCCGGTTCCGGACAGGGGGCGACACCTACGAGCAGTACTTC
J gene: TRBJ2-7
clone size: -
D gene: TRBD1
V gene: TRBV11-2

CDR3 protein: CASSVPGAGAHNEQFF
CDR3 DNA: TGTGCCAGCAGCGTACCGGGGGCGGGGGCCCACAATGAGCAGTTCTTC
J gene: TRBJ2-1
clone size: -
D gene: -
V gene: TRBV5-5

CDR3 protein: CASSRQGRGYTF
CDR3 DNA: TGTGCCAGCAGCCGACAGGGACGGGGCTACACCTTC
J gene: TRBJ1-2
clone size: -
D gene: TRBD1
V gene: TRBV27

CDR3 protein: CAWSVGGLKETQYF
CDR3 DNA: TGTGCCTGGAGTGTGGGGGGGCTTAAAGAGACCCAGTACTTC
J gene: TRBJ2-5
clone size: few
D gene: -
V gene: TRBV30

CDR3 protein: CASSAPQGLQETQYF
CDR3 DNA: TGTGCCAGTAGTGCGCCCCAGGGGCTCCAAGAGACCCAGTACTTC
J gene: TRBJ2-5
clone size: -
D gene: -
V gene: TRBV19

CDR3 protein: CASSMGSGVGQPQHF
CDR3 DNA: TGTGCCAGTAGTATGGGGTCAGGGGTTGGTCAGCCCCAGCATTTT
J gene: TRBJ1-5
clone size: -
D gene: -
V gene: TRBV19

CDR3 protein: CASSAFPGQDGEQYF
CDR3 DNA: TGCGCCAGCAGCGCATTTCCGGGACAGGACGGCGAGCAGTACTTC
J gene: TRBJ2-7
clone size: -
D gene: TRBD1
V gene: TRBV5-1

CDR3 protein: CASSLSGLVGETQYF
CDR3 DNA: TGTGCCAGCAGCTTATCGGGACTAGTGGGGGAGACCCAGTACTTC
J gene: TRBJ2-5
clone size: -
D gene: TRBD2
V gene: TRBV7-3

CDR3 protein: CASSDRVYTEAFF
CDR3 DNA: TGTGCCAGCAGTGACAGGGTATACACTGAAGCTTTCTTT
J gene: TRBJ1-1
clone size: -
D gene: TRBD1
V gene: TRBV12-3/TRBV12-4

CDR3 protein: CASSPPSLGNTIYF
CDR3 DNA: TGTGCCAGCAGCCCTCCTAGTCTGGGAAACACCATATATTTT
J gene: TRBJ1-3
clone size: -
D gene: -
V gene: TRBV7-9

CDR3 protein: CASSVFDSNEKLFF
CDR3 DNA: TGTGCCAGCAGCGTATTTGACAGTAATGAAAAACTGTTTTTT
J gene: TRBJ1-4
clone size: -
D gene: -
V gene: TRBV9

CDR3 protein: CASSVGTSGGEDTEAFF
CDR3 DNA: TGTGCCAGCAGCGTAGGTACATCGGGAGGGGAGGACACTGAAGCTTTCTTT
J gene: TRBJ1-1
clone size: -
D gene: -
V gene: TRBV9

CDR3 protein: CASSLRTSGGAENTQYF
CDR3 DNA: TGCGCCAGCAGCCTAAGGACTAGCGGGGGGGCGGAGAATACGCAGTATTTT
J gene: TRBJ2-3
clone size: -
D gene: TRBD2
V gene: TRBV4-1

CDR3 protein: CASIRRGGPYGGYTF
CDR3 DNA: TGTGCCAGCATCCGGAGAGGGGGCCCCTATGGCGGCTACACCTTC
J gene: TRBJ1-2
clone size: -
D gene: TRBD1
V gene: TRBV5-4

CDR3 protein: CAWSPPPGNTIYF
CDR3 DNA: TGTGCCTGGAGTCCCCCCCCGGGAAACACCATATATTTT
J gene: TRBJ1-3
clone size: -
D gene: -
V gene: TRBV30

CDR3 protein: CAWIRGGTEAFF
CDR3 DNA: TGTGCCTGGATTAGGGGGGGCACTGAAGCTTTCTTT
J gene: TRBJ1-1
clone size: -
D gene: -
V gene: TRBV30

CDR3 protein: CASSHQTGTYTF
CDR3 DNA: TGTGCCAGCAGTCATCAGACAGGGACCTACACCTTC
J gene: TRBJ1-2
clone size: -
D gene: TRBD1
V gene: TRBV6-2/TRBV6-3

CDR3 protein: CASSGQGGNQPQHF
CDR3 DNA: TGTGCCTCCTCAGGCCAGGGCGGCAATCAGCCCCAGCATTTT
J gene: TRBJ1-5
clone size: -
D gene: -
V gene: TRBV9

CDR3 protein: CASSRAGGAYEQYF
CDR3 DNA: TGTGCCAGCAGCCGAGCAGGGGGAGCGTACGAGCAGTACTTC
J gene: TRBJ2-7
clone size: -
D gene: TRBD1
V gene: TRBV6-5

CDR3 protein: CASSLAQGTSGKLFF
CDR3 DNA: TGTGCCAGCAGCTTAGCACAGGGGACCTCGGGTAAACTGTTTTTT
J gene: TRBJ1-4
clone size: once
D gene: TRBD1
V gene: TRBV7-6

CDR3 protein: CATSREPIYGYTF
CDR3 DNA: TGTGCCACCAGCAGAGAACCCATCTACGGCTACACCTTC
J gene: TRBJ1-2
clone size: -
D gene: -
V gene: TRBV15

CDR3 protein: CASSLDGGGYQPQHF
CDR3 DNA: TGCGCCAGCAGCTTGGACGGGGGGGGATATCAGCCCCAGCATTTT
J gene: TRBJ1-5
clone size: -
D gene: -
V gene: TRBV5-1

CDR3 protein: CASSLTRKTLALEGNEQFF
CDR3 DNA: TGCGCCAGCAGCCTTACGAGGAAGACCCTGGCTCTCGAGGGCAATGAGCAGTTCTTC
J gene: TRBJ2-1
clone size: -
D gene: -
V gene: TRBV4-1

CDR3 protein: CASRNGQGDRYWRNQPQHF
CDR3 DNA: TGTGCCAGTAGAAATGGACAGGGGGATAGATATTGGCGCAATCAGCCCCAGCATTTT
J gene: TRBJ1-5
clone size: -
D gene: TRBD1
V gene: TRBV19

CDR3 protein: CASTGRGEKLFF
CDR3 DNA: TGTGCCAGTACAGGGCGCGGAGAAAAACTGTTTTTT
J gene: TRBJ1-4
clone size: -
D gene: -
V gene: TRBV19

CDR3 protein: CASSLGQGAVNEKLFF
CDR3 DNA: TGTGCCAGCAGCCTCGGACAGGGGGCGGTTAATGAAAAACTGTTTTTT
J gene: TRBJ1-4
clone size: -
D gene: TRBD1
V gene: TRBV5-8

CDR3 protein: CSVEAKPGEPQHF
CDR3 DNA: TGCAGCGTTGAGGCCAAGCCGGGGGAGCCCCAGCATTTT
J gene: TRBJ1-5
clone size: -
D gene: -
V gene: TRBV29-1

CDR3 protein: CASSQGRGLYEQYF
CDR3 DNA: TGCGCCAGCAGCCAGGGCAGGGGGCTTTACGAGCAGTACTTC
J gene: TRBJ2-7
clone size: -
D gene: TRBD1
V gene: TRBV4-1

CDR3 protein: CASSSAGASGNTIYF
CDR3 DNA: TGTGCCAGCAGCTCAGCGGGGGCATCTGGAAACACCATATATTTT
J gene: TRBJ1-3
clone size: once
D gene: -
V gene: TRBV5-6

CDR3 protein: CASSEWRADNLATQYF
CDR3 DNA: TGCGCCAGCAGTGAGTGGCGAGCCGACAATCTAGCGACCCAGTACTTC
J gene: TRBJ2-5
clone size: -
D gene: -
V gene: TRBV10-2

CDR3 protein: CASSLDRVSPLHF
CDR3 DNA: TGTGCCAGCAGCTTGGACAGGGTTTCACCCCTCCACTTT
J gene: TRBJ1-6
clone size: -
D gene: -
V gene: TRBV5-4

CDR3 protein: CASRPAGAGNSPLHF
CDR3 DNA: TGTGCCAGCAGGCCGGCGGGGGCCGGTAATTCACCCCTCCACTTT
J gene: TRBJ1-6
clone size: -
D gene: -
V gene: TRBV6-4

CDR3 protein: CASNRGGSRPPGNTIYF
CDR3 DNA: TGTGCCAGCAACCGAGGGGGATCAAGGCCCCCTGGAAACACCATATATTTT
J gene: TRBJ1-3
clone size: -
D gene: -
V gene: TRBV2

CDR3 protein: CAWMGGGHSSKENFYGYTF
CDR3 DNA: TGTGCCTGGATGGGCGGGGGTCATAGCAGCAAGGAAAATTTCTATGGCTACACCTTC
J gene: TRBJ1-2
clone size: -
D gene: -
V gene: TRBV30

CDR3 protein: CSSEGGAEETQYF
CDR3 DNA: TGCAGCTCTGAGGGAGGGGCGGAGGAGACCCAGTACTTC
J gene: TRBJ2-5
clone size: -
D gene: TRBD2
V gene: TRBV29-1

CDR3 protein: CASSPTGSPYEQYF
CDR3 DNA: TGTGCCAGCAGTCCCACAGGATCCCCCTACGAGCAGTACTTC
J gene: TRBJ2-7
clone size: -
D gene: -
V gene: TRBV27

CDR3 protein: CASSHSTGSLGYTF
CDR3 DNA: TGTGCCAGCAGCCACTCGACAGGGTCCTTGGGCTACACCTTC
J gene: TRBJ1-2
clone size: -
D gene: TRBD1
V gene: TRBV3-1/TRBV3-2

CDR3 protein: CASSSLLSSGTQYF
CDR3 DNA: TGTGCCAGCAGCTCCCTCTTGTCCAGCGGTACGCAGTATTTT
J gene: TRBJ2-3
clone size: -
D gene: -
V gene: TRBV7-2